The 9 T cell receptor beta chains in this list originate from one sample, sequenced in a study of T-cell reconstitution after alpha-beta-depleted transplantation in children. Unique molecular identifiers were used in preparing the TCRbeta library. TCRdb fed the PCR reads into MiXCR, producing one record per CDR3 protein. This table has about 610,000 distinct CDR3 sequences, under 12% appearing once. The input for sequencing was PBMCs from the stem cell graft donor, taken from the stem cell graft. These receptors came from a human donor who donated a stem cell graft to a child with acute myeloid leukemia.

The genes are TRBV18 and TRBJ2-7, with D perhaps matching TRBD1 (5 bases). Germline assignment: CDR1 KGHSH and CDR2 LQKENI. Trimming took off 0 bases at V and 1 base at J, with 10 bases between the two ends. This CDR3 is 15 amino acids long. The CDR3 DNA sequence: TGTGCCAGCTCACCACCGTGGGGCACTTCCTACGAGCAGTACTTC. It is translated as CASSPPWGTSYEQYF.

This clonotype has more than one count but fewer than ten. Given the absence of the conserved phenylalanine or tryptophan at the CDR3 end, a read error is likely. The chain has TRBV7-2 and TRBJ2-1; possibly TRBD1 or TRBD2 for D (5 bases each). CDR3 length equals 15 residues. From germline, CDR1 is SGHTA and CDR2 FQGNSA. V lost 1 base to trimming and J lost 8 bases, with 15 bases between them. Here the CDR3 DNA reads TGTGCCAGCAGCTTAGTAGTCCCCCCGGGGCATGAGCAGTTCTTG. Translating it yields CASSLVVPPGHEQFL.

The chain recombines TRBV10-3 with TRBJ2-7; D gene ambiguous. This CDR3 contains 13 residues. Germline CDR1 and CDR2: ENHRY and SYGVKD. V gave up 5 bases and J gave up 1 base, with 9 bases separating them. CDR3 DNA sequence: TGTGCCATCAGTAATAGCCTTTCCTACGAGCAGTACTTC. It codes for CAISNSLSYEQYF.

The J gene is TRBJ2-1, the V gene TRBV7-9; D is possibly TRBD2 (5 bases). Germline-derived CDR1 and CDR2 are SEHNR and FQNEAQ (reference sequence). The CDR3 length is 15 residues. Trimming left V 5 bases short and J 0 bases short, with 11 bases between. The DNA for the CDR3 is TGTGCCAGCAGCCCTACACGGGGCTCCTACAATGAGCAGTTCTTC. This sequence encodes CASSPTRGSYNEQFF.

J is TRBJ2-1 and V is TRBV29-1, with 7 bases aligning to TRBD2. CDR1 is SQVTM and CDR2 is ANQGSEA in the germline V gene. The CDR3 has 18 amino acids. Germline trimming cut 4 bases from V and 0 bases from J; bases unmatched to any gene: 15. CDR3 DNA sequence: TGCAGCGTTGTAAGTCGGGGGGATACTAGATCCTCCTACAATGAGCAGTTCTTC. Amino acid sequence: CSVVSRGDTRSSYNEQFF.

This clonotype was observed a handful of times. The CDR3 DNA sequence: TGTGCCAGCAGCGCCCGCGGGACAGGATACACAGATACGCAGTATTTT. Its protein is CASSARGTGYTDTQYF. The V call is TRBV7-8, the J call TRBJ2-3, with 8 nucleotides matching TRBD1. J gave up 2 bases and V 5 bases, and 9 bases lay outside the gene matches. CDR3 length: 16 residues. Germline-derived CDR1 and CDR2 are SGHVS and FQNEAQ.

V usage is TRBV6-1 and J usage is TRBJ2-2; D may be TRBD1 or TRBD2 (5 bases each). Germline lookup yields CDR1 MNHNS and CDR2 SASEGT. The CDR3 length is 14 residues. The ends were cut back, 6 bases at V and 2 bases at J, with 10 bases in the middle. For the CDR3, the DNA is TGTGCCAGCAGGGGGGAACGAAACACCGGGGAGCTGTTTTTT. Protein product: CASRGERNTGELFF.

This clonotype was recorded at least ten times. The chain joins TRBV5-1 to TRBJ2-1, with a weak D call TRBD1 (5 bases). V lost 0 bases and J 9 bases, leaving 19 bases between the germline ends. Germline-derived CDR1 and CDR2 are SGHRS and YFSETQ. The CDR3 extends over 16 amino acids. For the CDR3, the DNA is TGCGCCAGCAGCTTGGTATTTGCAGGGCGACAAGTTGAGCAGTTCTTC. As protein: CASSLVFAGRQVEQFF.

The table lists this clonotype with many counts. The chain combines TRBV7-6 with TRBJ2-5; the D is unclear. CDR1 and CDR2 from the germline V gene are SGHVS and FNYEAQ. V lost 2 bases to trimming and J lost 0 bases, with 7 bases between them. The CDR3 length is 14 residues. CDR3 sequence: CASSLTAYQETQYF. DNA for the CDR3: TGTGCCAGCAGCTTAACGGCCTACCAAGAGACCCAGTACTTC.